These T cell receptor beta chains were read from a single sample in a study of shared clonotypes between healthy human individuals. Assay used: immunoSEQ multiplex PCR; TCRdb lists only in-frame clones, some missing. Of some 2.1 million clones listed, roughly 95% are singletons. The specimen sequenced was naive CD8+ T cells from PBMCs. These receptors came from a man aged 18 to 35 in good health. Some clones in this sample may be carry-over from other donors' samples. Each CDR3 is given with its conserved first and last residue. The order of the fields is V gene, J gene, D gene, clone size, CDR3 protein, CDR3 DNA. A D gene is named only where the DNA matches it firmly. A clone size is listed for some rows: how often the clone was seen (once, few, many), or a class if it is expanded.

>TRBV27|TRBJ2-7|TRBD1|-
CASSTRTGGPEQYF
TGTGCCAGCAGTACTAGGACAGGGGGCCCCGAGCAGTACTTC
>TRBV19|TRBJ2-5|-|-
CASSISAGNGETQYF
TGTGCCAGTAGTATCTCAGCGGGTAATGGAGAGACCCAGTACTTC
>TRBV9|TRBJ2-7|TRBD2|-
CASSPGALAGGEQYF
TGTGCCAGCAGCCCCGGGGCACTAGCGGGAGGCGAGCAGTACTTC
>TRBV6-5|TRBJ1-2|-|-
CASSPQQGDYYGYTF
TGTGCCAGCAGTCCTCAACAGGGTGATTACTATGGCTACACCTTC
>TRBV14|TRBJ2-2|-|-
CASSPQGGTGELFF
TGTGCCAGCAGCCCACAGGGAGGGACCGGGGAGCTGTTTTTT
>TRBV11-2|TRBJ2-1|-|-
CASSLDPGNEQFF
TGTGCCAGCAGCTTAGACCCCGGGAATGAGCAGTTCTTC
>TRBV15|TRBJ1-5|TRBD1|-
CATSSDRGRSQPQHF
TGTGCCACCAGCAGCGACAGGGGCAGGTCTCAGCCCCAGCATTTT
>TRBV10-2|TRBJ2-1|TRBD2|-
CASSWTREGNEQFF
TGCGCCAGCAGTTGGACGCGGGAGGGGAATGAGCAGTTCTTC
>TRBV11-1|TRBJ1-1|-|once
CASSLIGFDTEAFF
TGTGCCAGCAGCCTAATAGGCTTCGACACTGAAGCTTTCTTT
>TRBV7-8|TRBJ1-5|TRBD1|-
CASSRYRGDQPQHF
TGTGCCAGCAGCCGTTACAGGGGGGACCAGCCCCAGCATTTT
>TRBV7-6|TRBJ2-7|TRBD1|few
CASSLEQGSSYEQYF
TGTGCCAGCAGCTTAGAACAGGGGTCCTCCTACGAGCAGTACTTC
>TRBV13|TRBJ2-1|-|once
CASSLLTEEPTYNEQFF
TGTGCCAGCAGCTTACTGACCGAAGAACCTACCTACAATGAGCAGTTCTTC
>TRBV5-1|TRBJ1-4|-|-
CASSLGPARTNEKLFF
TGCGCCAGCAGCTTGGGGCCGGCGAGGACTAATGAAAAACTGTTTTTT
>TRBV10-1|TRBJ2-3|-|-
CASSDQAFSSTDTQYF
TGCGCCAGCAGTGACCAAGCATTCTCTAGCACAGATACGCAGTATTTT
>TRBV19|TRBJ2-1|TRBD2|-
CASGAGAVDIDEQFF
TGTGCCAGCGGAGCGGGAGCAGTCGATATCGATGAGCAGTTCTTC
>TRBV28|TRBJ2-2|-|-
CASSSTTGRGNTGELFF
TGTGCCAGCAGTTCCACCACAGGGCGGGGCAACACCGGGGAGCTGTTTTTT
>TRBV15|TRBJ1-1|-|-
CATSKDRNTEAFF
TGTGCCACCAGCAAGGACAGGAACACTGAAGCTTTCTTT
>TRBV19|TRBJ2-7|-|-
CASSIRDKSSYEQYF
TGTGCCAGTAGTATCAGGGACAAAAGCTCCTACGAGCAGTACTTC
>TRBV29-1|TRBJ2-7|TRBD2|-
CSVEDYPGGGSSYEQYF
TGCAGCGTTGAAGATTACCCCGGGGGGGGGTCCTCCTACGAGCAGTACTTC
>TRBV5-5|TRBJ1-2|TRBD1|once
CASSLDRVNGYTF
TGTGCCAGCAGCTTAGACAGGGTCAATGGCTACACCTTC
>TRBV5-1|TRBJ2-7|-|-
CASSLYAPAGSYEQYF
TGCGCCAGCAGCTTGTATGCCCCGGCAGGCTCCTACGAGCAGTACTTC
>TRBV29-1|TRBJ2-3|-|-
CSDYTDTQYF
TGCAGTGACTACACAGATACGCAGTATTTT
>TRBV27|TRBJ2-7|TRBD2|-
CASSLASGRAYEQYF
TGTGCCAGCAGTCTTGCTAGCGGGAGGGCCTACGAGCAGTACTTC
>TRBV4-3|TRBJ2-3|-|once
CASSQDIGAGAYTDTQYF
TGCGCCAGCAGCCAAGATATTGGGGCAGGGGCATACACAGATACGCAGTATTTT
>TRBV5-4|TRBJ1-2|TRBD1|-
CASSPGQGEDYGYTF
TGTGCCAGCAGCCCTGGACAGGGTGAAGACTATGGCTACACCTTC
>TRBV4-1|TRBJ2-7|TRBD1|-
CASSQGDRDYEQYF
TGCGCCAGCAGCCAAGGGGACAGAGACTACGAGCAGTACTTC
>TRBV28|TRBJ1-5|-|-
CASSFPGDQPQHF
TGTGCCAGCAGTTTCCCAGGGGATCAGCCCCAGCATTTT
>TRBV10-3|TRBJ1-4|-|-
CATKDSTNEKLFF
TGTGCCACCAAGGACAGCACTAATGAAAAACTGTTTTTT
>TRBV4-1|TRBJ2-1|TRBD2|-
CASSQDVTSGSEQFF
TGCGCCAGCAGCCAAGATGTAACTAGCGGTAGCGAGCAGTTCTTC
>TRBV11-2|TRBJ2-5|TRBD1|-
CASSPSGTGQGETQYF
TGTGCCAGCAGTCCCTCCGGGACAGGGCAGGGAGAGACCCAGTACTTC
>TRBV27|TRBJ1-1|-|few
CASSSHPGGNTEAFF
TGTGCCAGCAGTTCCCATCCGGGGGGCAACACTGAAGCTTTCTTT
>TRBV2|TRBJ2-5|-|-
CASLQAGPFETQYF
TGTGCCAGCTTACAAGCCGGCCCTTTCGAGACCCAGTACTTC
>TRBV7-7|TRBJ1-5|-|-
CASSLQAYSNQPQHF
TGTGCCAGCAGCCTACAGGCTTATAGCAATCAGCCCCAGCATTTT
>TRBV19|TRBJ2-7|-|-
CASSIGGWDNEQYF
TGTGCCAGTAGTATAGGTGGGTGGGACAACGAGCAGTACTTC
>TRBV7-9|TRBJ1-4|-|-
CASSLSGTEKLFF
TGTGCCAGCAGCTTATCAGGGACTGAAAAACTGTTTTTT
>TRBV4-2|TRBJ2-7|TRBD2|-
CASSQDGSTSGAPSSYEQYF
TGTGCCAGCAGCCAAGACGGGTCAACTAGCGGGGCACCTAGCTCCTACGAGCAGTACTTC
>TRBV7-3|TRBJ2-5|TRBD2|-
CASSLAGGPSETQYF
TGTGCCAGCAGCTTAGCGGGAGGGCCTTCGGAGACCCAGTACTTC
>TRBV7-8|TRBJ2-7|-|-
CASSPGTFSYEQYF
TGTGCCAGCAGCCCGGGGACGTTTTCCTACGAGCAGTACTTC
>TRBV27|TRBJ2-7|-|-
CASSFTPGLPYEQYF
TGTGCCAGCAGTTTTACCCCGGGACTCCCTTACGAGCAGTACTTC
>TRBV7-3|TRBJ2-7|-|-
CASSSGGPSLQYF
TGTGCCAGCAGCTCTGGAGGGCCCTCACTGCAGTACTTC
>TRBV28|TRBJ1-1|-|-
CASSVGQFSTEAFF
TGTGCCAGCAGTGTCGGACAGTTTAGCACTGAAGCTTTCTTT
>TRBV5-4|TRBJ2-1|-|-
CASSPTWTETTYNEQFF
TGTGCCAGCAGCCCAACCTGGACAGAAACCACCTACAATGAGCAGTTCTTC
>TRBV9|TRBJ2-7|-|-
CASSASPYEQYF
TGTGCCAGCAGCGCCTCTCCCTACGAGCAGTACTTC
>TRBV28|TRBJ2-7|-|once
CASRPLRVGLYEQYF
TGTGCCAGCAGACCTCTTAGGGTAGGGCTATACGAGCAGTACTTC
>TRBV6-5|TRBJ1-3|-|-
CASSRTESSGNTIYF
TGTGCCAGCAGTCGGACGGAGAGCTCTGGAAACACCATATATTTT
>TRBV9|TRBJ2-7|-|-
CAGSPSPSLEQYF
TGTGCCGGATCCCCATCGCCGTCCCTCGAGCAGTACTTC
>TRBV7-2|TRBJ2-7|-|-
CASSLVGRGYEQYF
TGTGCCAGCAGCCTTGTAGGCAGGGGCTACGAGCAGTACTTC
>TRBV28|TRBJ1-1|TRBD1|-
CASSRRTGGLVTEAFF
TGTGCCAGCAGCCGTCGGACAGGGGGCCTTGTCACTGAAGCTTTCTTT
>TRBV5-6|TRBJ2-1|-|-
CASSLVTNNEQFF
TGTGCCAGCAGCTTGGTTACAAACAATGAGCAGTTCTTC
>TRBV5-1|TRBJ2-1|TRBD2|-
CASKTGLAGINEQFF
TGCGCCAGCAAAACCGGACTAGCGGGGATCAATGAGCAGTTCTTC
>TRBV7-3|TRBJ2-7|-|-
CASSLVTGSEQYF
TGTGCCAGCAGCTTAGTTACTGGCAGCGAGCAGTACTTC
>TRBV28|TRBJ1-2|-|-
CASSFLGRNYGYTF
TGTGCCAGCAGTTTTTTGGGGCGGAACTATGGCTACACCTTC